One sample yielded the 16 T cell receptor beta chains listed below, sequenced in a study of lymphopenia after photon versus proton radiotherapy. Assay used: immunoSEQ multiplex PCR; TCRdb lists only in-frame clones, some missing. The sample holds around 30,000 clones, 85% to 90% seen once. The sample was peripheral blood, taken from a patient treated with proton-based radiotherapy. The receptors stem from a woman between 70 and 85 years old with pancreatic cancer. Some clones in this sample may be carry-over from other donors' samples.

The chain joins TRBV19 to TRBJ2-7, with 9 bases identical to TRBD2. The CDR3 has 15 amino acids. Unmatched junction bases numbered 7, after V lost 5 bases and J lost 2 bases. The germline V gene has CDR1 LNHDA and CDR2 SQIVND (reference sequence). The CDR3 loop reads CASSFTSGLTYEQYF. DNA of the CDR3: TGTGCCAGTAGTTTTACTAGCGGGCTTACCTACGAGCAGTACTTC. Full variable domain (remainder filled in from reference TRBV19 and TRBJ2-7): DGGITQSPKYLFRKEGQNVTLSCEQNLNHDAMYWYRQDPGQGLRLIYYSQIVNDFQKGDIAEGYSVSREKKESFPLTVTSAQKNPTAFYLCASSFTSGLTYEQYFGPGTRLTVT.

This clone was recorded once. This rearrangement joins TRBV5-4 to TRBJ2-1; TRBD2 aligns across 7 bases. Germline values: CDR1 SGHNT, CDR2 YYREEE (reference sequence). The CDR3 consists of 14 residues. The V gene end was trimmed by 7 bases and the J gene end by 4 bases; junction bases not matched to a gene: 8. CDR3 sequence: CASGLGMDYNEQFF. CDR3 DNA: TGTGCCAGCGGACTAGGAATGGATTACAATGAGCAGTTCTTC.

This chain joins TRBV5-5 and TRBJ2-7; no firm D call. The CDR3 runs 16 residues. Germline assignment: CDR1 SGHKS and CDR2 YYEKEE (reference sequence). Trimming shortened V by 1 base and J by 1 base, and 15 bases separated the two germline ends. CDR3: CASSLRSSAGSYEQYF. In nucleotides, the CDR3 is TGTGCCAGCAGCTTGAGGTCGTCCGCAGGATCCTACGAGCAGTACTTC. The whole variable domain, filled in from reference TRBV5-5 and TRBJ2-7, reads DAGVTQSPTHLIKTRGQQVTLRCSPISGHKSVSWYQQVLGQGPQFIFQYYEKEERGRGNFPDRFSARQFPNYSSELNVNALLLGDSALYLCASSLRSSAGSYEQYFGPGTRLTVT.

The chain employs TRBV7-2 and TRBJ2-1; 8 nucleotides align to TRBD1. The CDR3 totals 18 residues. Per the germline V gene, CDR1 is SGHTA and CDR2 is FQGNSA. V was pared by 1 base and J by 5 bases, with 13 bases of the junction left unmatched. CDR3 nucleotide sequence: TGTGCCAGCAGCTTAGGGTTGACAGGGGCGAATCTTAACAATGAGCAGTTCTTC. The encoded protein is CASSLGLTGANLNNEQFF.

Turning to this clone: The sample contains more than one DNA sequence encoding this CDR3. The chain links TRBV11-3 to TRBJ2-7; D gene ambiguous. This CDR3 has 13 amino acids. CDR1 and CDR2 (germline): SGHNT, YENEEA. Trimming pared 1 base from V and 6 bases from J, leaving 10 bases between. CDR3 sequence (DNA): TGTGCCAGCAGCTTAGTAGCTGACGGCGAGCAGTACTTC. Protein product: CASSLVADGEQYF.

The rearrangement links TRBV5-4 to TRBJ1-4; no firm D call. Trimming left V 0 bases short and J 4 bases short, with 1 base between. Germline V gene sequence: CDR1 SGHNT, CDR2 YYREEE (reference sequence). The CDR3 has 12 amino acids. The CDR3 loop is CASSLGNEKLFF. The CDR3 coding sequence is TGTGCCAGCAGCTTGGGTAATGAAAAACTGTTTTTT.

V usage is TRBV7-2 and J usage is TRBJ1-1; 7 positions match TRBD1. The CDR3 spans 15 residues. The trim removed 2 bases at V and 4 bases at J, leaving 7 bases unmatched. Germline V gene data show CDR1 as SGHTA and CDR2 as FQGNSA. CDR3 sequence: CASSLLAGGFTEAFF. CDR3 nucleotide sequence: TGTGCCAGCAGCTTACTTGCAGGGGGATTCACTGAAGCTTTCTTT.

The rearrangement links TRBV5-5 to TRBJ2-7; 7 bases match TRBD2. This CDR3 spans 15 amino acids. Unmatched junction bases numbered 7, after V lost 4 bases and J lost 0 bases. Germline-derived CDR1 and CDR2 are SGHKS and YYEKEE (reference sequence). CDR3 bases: TGTGCCAGCAGCGATCTAGCGGCGCCCTCCTACGAGCAGTACTTC. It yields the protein CASSDLAAPSYEQYF.

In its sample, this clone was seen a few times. DNA of the CDR3: TGTGCCAGCAGCTTAGCAACAGGGGAGCAGCCCCAGCATTTT. This translates into CASSLATGEQPQHF. This chain uses TRBV7-2 with TRBJ1-5; 7 bases are shared with TRBD1. This CDR3 is built from 14 residues. The germline V gene encodes CDR1 SGHTA and CDR2 FQGNSA. The J segment lost 7 bases and the V segment lost 0 bases, leaving 3 bases of the junction unmatched.

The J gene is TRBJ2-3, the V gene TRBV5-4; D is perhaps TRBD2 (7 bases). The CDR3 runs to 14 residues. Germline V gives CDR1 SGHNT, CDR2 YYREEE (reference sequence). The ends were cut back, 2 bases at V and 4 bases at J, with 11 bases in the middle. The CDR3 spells CASSFRGGSDTQYF. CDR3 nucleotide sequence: TGTGCCAGCAGCTTTAGGGGGGGGTCAGATACGCAGTATTTT. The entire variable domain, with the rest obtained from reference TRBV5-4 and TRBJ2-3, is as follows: ETGVTQSPTHLIKTRGQQVTLRCSSQSGHNTVSWYQQALGQGPQFIFQYYREEENGRGNFPPRFSGLQFPNYSSELNVNALELDDSALYLCASSFRGGSDTQYFGPGTRLTVL.

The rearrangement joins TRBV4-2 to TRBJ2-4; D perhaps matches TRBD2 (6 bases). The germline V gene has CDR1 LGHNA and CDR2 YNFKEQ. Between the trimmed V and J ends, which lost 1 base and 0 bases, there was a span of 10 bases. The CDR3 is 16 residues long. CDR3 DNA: TGTGCCAGCAGCCAAGCGGGAGATCTAGCCAAAAACATTCAGTACTTC. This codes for CASSQAGDLAKNIQYF.

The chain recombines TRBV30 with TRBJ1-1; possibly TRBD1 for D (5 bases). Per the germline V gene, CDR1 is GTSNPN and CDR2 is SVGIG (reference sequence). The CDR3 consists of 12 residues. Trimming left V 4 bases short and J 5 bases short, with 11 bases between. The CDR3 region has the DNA TGTGCCTGGACCCTGGGGGTAACTGAAGCTTTCTTT. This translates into CAWTLGVTEAFF.

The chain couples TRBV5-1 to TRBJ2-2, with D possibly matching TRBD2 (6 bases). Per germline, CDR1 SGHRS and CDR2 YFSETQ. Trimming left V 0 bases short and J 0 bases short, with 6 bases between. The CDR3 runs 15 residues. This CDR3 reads CASSLAGANTGELFF. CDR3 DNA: TGCGCCAGCAGCTTGGCGGGGGCGAACACCGGGGAGCTGTTTTTT.

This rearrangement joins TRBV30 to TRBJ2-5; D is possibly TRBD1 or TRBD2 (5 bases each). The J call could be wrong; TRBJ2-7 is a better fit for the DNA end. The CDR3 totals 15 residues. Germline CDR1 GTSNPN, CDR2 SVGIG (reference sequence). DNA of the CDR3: TGTGCCTGGAATTTACCTACGGGGCCTCTAAACGAGCAGTACTTC. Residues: CAWNLPTGPLNEQYF.

CDR3 region: CASSYSATTVATEAFF. The DNA of the CDR3 is TGTGCCAGCAGTTACTCAGCCACTACAGTAGCCACTGAAGCTTTCTTT. The chain combines TRBV6-5 with TRBJ1-1; D not resolved. V lost 0 bases and J lost 4, with 15 bases in between. CDR1 is MNHEY and CDR2 is SVGAGI in the germline V gene. The CDR3 runs to 16 residues.

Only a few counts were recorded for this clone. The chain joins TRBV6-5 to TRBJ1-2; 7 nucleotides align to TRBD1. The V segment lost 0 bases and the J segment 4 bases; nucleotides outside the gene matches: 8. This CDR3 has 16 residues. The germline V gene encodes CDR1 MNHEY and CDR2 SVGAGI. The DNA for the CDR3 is TGTGCCAGCAGTTACTCGCGGACAGGTGGATCCTATGGCTACACCTTC. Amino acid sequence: CASSYSRTGGSYGYTF.